This entry concerns a single TCR beta chain. The antigen is unknown. This entry is derived from a study of cytomegalovirus exposure and HLA in healthy donors. Overall study: Of approximately 400 genotyped donors, about 81% clustered with self-reported Caucasian donors.

Study findings and constraints: An analysis done earlier found most TCR beta V segments productive about 87% or about 30% of the time. Researchers counted 180 or so TCR beta chains as cytomegalovirus-associated. Follow-up analysis later connected one missense variant in DCLRE1C with trimming of TCR beta V- and J-genes.

The germline V and J ends were trimmed by 5 bases and 3 bases, with 14 bases remaining between them. CDR3 length: 14 residues. Germline-derived CDR1 and CDR2 are MNHEY and SVGAGI. The PCR used 60 Vbeta and 13 Jbeta primers. The protocol was immunoSEQ multiplex PCR, while the TCRdb copy is restricted to in-frame clones and leaves out a portion. This sample has 150,000 or so clones, with roughly four fifths found just once. The sequencing input was PBMCs. The clonotype comes from a woman aged 40 to 49 in good health and CMV-seronegative. The chain carries TRBV6-5 and TRBJ2-7; D possibly corresponds to TRBD2 (7 bases). This CDR3 is CASSPEGGSYEQYF. CDR3 nucleotide sequence: TGTGCCAGCAGTCCCGAGGGGGGGAGCTACGAGCAGTACTTC.